The rows below give T cell receptor beta chains drawn from one sample of a study of PD-1 blockade in classical Hodgkin lymphoma. Profiled with immunoSEQ multiplex PCR; TCRdb holds only in-frame clones, not every one. The data contain under 45,000 clones, approximately 70% of them singletons. The material was peripheral blood mononuclear cells (PBMCs), obtained before the fourth cycle of nivolumab. The receptors here all came from a human donor with classical Hodgkin lymphoma. The CDR3 runs from the conserved cysteine through the conserved F or W. Each record gives: D gene, J gene, V gene, clone size, CDR3 protein, CDR3 DNA. A D gene is named only where the DNA matches it firmly. Size is omitted from some rows. Given values are once, few, many or a class for expanded clones.

d_gene: -
j_gene: TRBJ1-1
v_gene: TRBV6-6
abundance: once
CDR3aa: CASGLSWNTEAFF
CDR3nt: TGTGCCAGCGGACTATCCTGGAACACTGAAGCTTTCTTT

d_gene: -
j_gene: TRBJ2-7
v_gene: TRBV5-6
abundance: -
CDR3aa: CASSPDVSGGEQYF
CDR3nt: TGTGCCAGCAGCCCCGATGTCAGCGGAGGCGAGCAGTACTTC

d_gene: TRBD1
j_gene: TRBJ1-2
v_gene: TRBV27
abundance: -
CDR3aa: CASSLLGQGSGYTF
CDR3nt: TGTGCCAGCAGTTTATTGGGACAGGGGAGTGGCTACACCTTC

d_gene: -
j_gene: TRBJ2-1
v_gene: TRBV5-1
abundance: -
CDR3aa: CASSPRGLYNEQFF
CDR3nt: TGCGCCAGCAGCCCTCGTGGACTGTACAATGAGCAGTTCTTC

d_gene: -
j_gene: TRBJ2-5
v_gene: TRBV5-4
abundance: -
CDR3aa: CASSTTEKETQYF
CDR3nt: TGTGCCAGCAGCACGACAGAGAAAGAGACCCAGTACTTC

d_gene: -
j_gene: TRBJ1-6
v_gene: TRBV6-4
abundance: -
CDR3aa: CASSDSRDNDSPLHF
CDR3nt: TGTGCCAGCAGTGACTCTAGGGACAATGATTCACCCCTCCACTTT

d_gene: -
j_gene: TRBJ2-1
v_gene: TRBV6-5
abundance: -
CDR3aa: CASSFGPGDNEQFF
CDR3nt: TGTGCCAGCAGTTTTGGGCCGGGCGACAATGAGCAGTTCTTC

d_gene: TRBD1
j_gene: TRBJ1-6
v_gene: TRBV28
abundance: -
CDR3aa: CASSQTGQVQRGPLHF
CDR3nt: TGTGCCAGCAGTCAGACGGGACAGGTCCAGAGAGGACCCCTCCACTTT

d_gene: TRBD1
j_gene: TRBJ1-3
v_gene: TRBV9
abundance: -
CDR3aa: CASSSTGVPPGNTIYF
CDR3nt: TGTGCCAGCAGCTCAACAGGGGTCCCGCCTGGAAACACCATATATTTT

d_gene: -
j_gene: TRBJ2-5
v_gene: TRBV11-3
abundance: -
CDR3aa: CASSFSPGGETQYF
CDR3nt: TGTGCCAGCAGCTTTTCTCCCGGAGGGGAGACCCAGTACTTC

d_gene: -
j_gene: TRBJ1-1
v_gene: TRBV29-1
abundance: -
CDR3aa: CSGRQVGTEAFF
CDR3nt: TGCAGCGGGAGGCAGGTAGGGACTGAAGCTTTCTTT

d_gene: -
j_gene: TRBJ2-1
v_gene: TRBV11-2
abundance: -
CDR3aa: CASSLRAYNEQFF
CDR3nt: TGTGCCAGCAGCTTACGGGCCTACAATGAGCAGTTCTTC

d_gene: TRBD1
j_gene: TRBJ1-1
v_gene: TRBV9
abundance: -
CDR3aa: CASSAKTGENTEAFF
CDR3nt: TGTGCCAGCAGCGCAAAAACAGGGGAGAACACTGAAGCTTTCTTT

d_gene: TRBD2
j_gene: TRBJ2-1
v_gene: TRBV7-9
abundance: -
CDR3aa: CASSLNGGGAVSEQFF
CDR3nt: TGTGCCAGCAGCCTTAATGGCGGGGGGGCGGTGAGTGAGCAGTTCTTC

d_gene: -
j_gene: TRBJ2-1
v_gene: TRBV10-3
abundance: medium-sized
CDR3aa: CAINNGATNEQFF
CDR3nt: TGTGCCATCAACAACGGGGCCACTAATGAGCAGTTCTTC

d_gene: TRBD1
j_gene: TRBJ2-1
v_gene: TRBV9
abundance: -
CDR3aa: CASSVYPGGWEQFF
CDR3nt: TGTGCCAGCAGCGTATACCCAGGGGGCTGGGAGCAGTTCTTC

d_gene: -
j_gene: TRBJ1-1
v_gene: TRBV5-8
abundance: -
CDR3aa: CASSLREMNTEAFF
CDR3nt: TGTGCCAGCAGCTTGCGGGAGATGAACACTGAAGCTTTCTTT

d_gene: -
j_gene: TRBJ2-7
v_gene: TRBV4-2
abundance: many
CDR3aa: CASSQDWSAGASIYEQYF
CDR3nt: TGTGCCAGCAGCCAAGATTGGAGCGCGGGGGCCTCAATCTACGAGCAGTACTTC

d_gene: -
j_gene: TRBJ1-4
v_gene: TRBV5-5
abundance: -
CDR3aa: CASSSPLDGSNEKLFF
CDR3nt: TGTGCCAGCAGCTCCCCATTAGACGGATCTAATGAAAAACTGTTTTTT

d_gene: -
j_gene: TRBJ2-3
v_gene: TRBV29-1
abundance: -
CDR3aa: CSVRGRGTDTQYF
CDR3nt: TGCAGCGTTCGGGGACGGGGGACAGATACGCAGTATTTT

d_gene: TRBD2
j_gene: TRBJ2-7
v_gene: TRBV4-1
abundance: -
CDR3aa: CASSIRDYSYEQYF
CDR3nt: TGCGCCAGCAGCATACGGGACTACTCCTACGAGCAGTACTTC

d_gene: -
j_gene: TRBJ2-7
v_gene: TRBV5-1
abundance: -
CDR3aa: CASSLWGTDYEQYF
CDR3nt: TGCGCCAGCAGCTTGTGGGGTACCGACTACGAGCAGTACTTC

d_gene: TRBD1
j_gene: TRBJ1-5
v_gene: TRBV2
abundance: -
CDR3aa: CASGGTGESKAQHF
CDR3nt: TGTGCCAGCGGCGGGACAGGGGAGTCCAAGGCCCAGCATTTT

d_gene: -
j_gene: TRBJ2-1
v_gene: TRBV9
abundance: -
CDR3aa: CASSVEGAYYNEQFF
CDR3nt: TGTGCCAGCAGCGTAGAAGGGGCCTACTACAATGAGCAGTTCTTC

d_gene: -
j_gene: TRBJ1-1
v_gene: TRBV28
abundance: -
CDR3aa: CASSLNRWGRTEAFF
CDR3nt: TGTGCCAGCAGTTTAAACCGTTGGGGGCGCACTGAAGCTTTCTTT

d_gene: -
j_gene: TRBJ1-1
v_gene: TRBV7-9
abundance: -
CDR3aa: CASRQSSTEAFF
CDR3nt: TGTGCCAGCAGGCAGAGTTCCACTGAAGCTTTCTTT

d_gene: -
j_gene: TRBJ1-2
v_gene: TRBV19
abundance: -
CDR3aa: CASSIRPGYGYTF
CDR3nt: TGTGCCAGTAGTATAAGGCCAGGCTATGGCTACACCTTC

d_gene: TRBD2
j_gene: TRBJ2-5
v_gene: TRBV5-6
abundance: -
CDR3aa: CASSYGTSGGAGHQYF
CDR3nt: TGTGCCAGCAGTTACGGGACTAGCGGGGGGGCCGGGCACCAGTACTTC

d_gene: TRBD1
j_gene: TRBJ2-7
v_gene: TRBV7-2
abundance: few
CDR3aa: CASSYETGGPYEQYF
CDR3nt: TGTGCCAGCAGCTACGAGACAGGGGGCCCCTACGAGCAGTACTTC

d_gene: -
j_gene: TRBJ1-2
v_gene: TRBV28
abundance: -
CDR3aa: CASSLGRNNYGYTF
CDR3nt: TGTGCCAGCAGTTTAGGGCGGAATAACTATGGCTACACCTTC

d_gene: -
j_gene: TRBJ2-1
v_gene: TRBV27
abundance: few
CDR3aa: CASSVDSYNEQFF
CDR3nt: TGTGCCAGCAGTGTAGACTCCTACAATGAGCAGTTCTTC

d_gene: -
j_gene: TRBJ2-1
v_gene: TRBV7-2
abundance: -
CDR3aa: CASSSTYYNEQFF
CDR3nt: TGTGCCAGCAGCTCCACTTACTACAATGAGCAGTTCTTC

d_gene: -
j_gene: TRBJ1-1
v_gene: TRBV5-1
abundance: few
CDR3aa: CASTAMGQRNTEAFF
CDR3nt: TGCGCCAGCACCGCTATGGGTCAGAGGAACACTGAAGCTTTCTTT

d_gene: -
j_gene: TRBJ2-5
v_gene: TRBV6-6
abundance: -
CDR3aa: CASSYSVGQYF
CDR3nt: TGTGCCAGCAGTTACTCGGTGGGACAGTACTTC

d_gene: TRBD1
j_gene: TRBJ1-6
v_gene: TRBV30
abundance: -
CDR3aa: CAWSPWTGENSPLHF
CDR3nt: TGTGCCTGGAGCCCCTGGACAGGGGAGAATTCACCCCTCCACTTT

d_gene: -
j_gene: TRBJ2-5
v_gene: TRBV15
abundance: -
CDR3aa: CATSNDGLPSYQETQYF
CDR3nt: TGTGCCACCAGCAACGACGGACTGCCGTCATACCAAGAGACCCAGTACTTC

d_gene: TRBD1
j_gene: TRBJ2-1
v_gene: TRBV28
abundance: -
CDR3aa: CASSGTGTGEFF
CDR3nt: TGTGCCAGCAGTGGAACCGGGACAGGGGAGTTCTTC

d_gene: -
j_gene: TRBJ2-7
v_gene: TRBV18
abundance: few
CDR3aa: CASSPVPGETSSYEQYF
CDR3nt: TGTGCCAGCTCACCTGTACCGGGGGAAACTAGCTCCTACGAGCAGTACTTC

d_gene: -
j_gene: TRBJ2-7
v_gene: TRBV4-1
abundance: -
CDR3aa: CASSPNPGTIPYEQYF
CDR3nt: TGCGCCAGCAGCCCGAACCCCGGGACCATCCCCTACGAGCAGTACTTC

d_gene: -
j_gene: TRBJ2-2
v_gene: TRBV13
abundance: -
CDR3aa: CASTLGGSNTGELFF
CDR3nt: TGTGCCAGTACACTAGGGGGTTCGAACACCGGGGAGCTGTTTTTT

d_gene: TRBD1
j_gene: TRBJ2-1
v_gene: TRBV7-9
abundance: -
CDR3aa: CASSLVGQAHNEQFF
CDR3nt: TGTGCCAGCAGCTTAGTAGGACAGGCCCACAATGAGCAGTTCTTC

d_gene: TRBD1
j_gene: TRBJ1-4
v_gene: TRBV29-1
abundance: -
CDR3aa: CSGGGGAEKLFF
CDR3nt: TGCAGCGGGGGAGGGGGCGCAGAAAAACTGTTTTTT

d_gene: -
j_gene: TRBJ1-2
v_gene: TRBV14
abundance: -
CDR3aa: CASIRSGYTF
CDR3nt: TGTGCCAGCATTAGGAGTGGCTACACCTTC

d_gene: TRBD1
j_gene: TRBJ2-7
v_gene: TRBV27
abundance: -
CDR3aa: CASSSRTGEDYEQYF
CDR3nt: TGTGCCAGCAGTTCACGGACAGGGGAAGACTACGAGCAGTACTTC

d_gene: -
j_gene: TRBJ2-5
v_gene: TRBV7-8
abundance: -
CDR3aa: CASSTLSQETQYF
CDR3nt: TGTGCCAGCAGCACCTTAAGCCAAGAGACCCAGTACTTC

d_gene: -
j_gene: TRBJ2-6
v_gene: TRBV6-5
abundance: once
CDR3aa: CASTQAGAGANVLTF
CDR3nt: TGTGCCAGCACCCAGGCCGGAGCTGGGGCCAACGTCCTGACTTTC